The 10 T cell receptor beta chains below come from one sample, sequenced in a study of blood T cell repertoires in COVID-19. Repertoires were generated with immunoSEQ multiplex PCR, while TCRdb's copy carries only in-frame clones and drops some. The table has about 160,000 clones, around 80% seen once. Source material: peripheral blood. These receptors were collected from a woman aged 80 or over with active or convalescent COVID-19.

The gene calls are TRBV3-1 (or the pseudogene TRBV3-2) and TRBJ1-1; D unresolved. The CDR3 runs to 14 residues. The V gene lost 3 bases and the J gene lost 8 bases, with 16 bases spanning the gap. Germline loops: CDR1 LGHDT, CDR2 YNNKEL (reference sequence). DNA for the CDR3: TGTGCCAGCAGCCAGGAGGGCGGCTTGGGGGAAGCTTTCTTT. Translation gives CASSQEGGLGEAFF.

Many counts were recorded for this clone. The chain links TRBV5-4 to TRBJ2-6, with a tentative D call TRBD1 (6 bases). The V end was cut by 6 bases, the J end by 8 bases, with 9 bases between. Germline CDR1 and CDR2: SGHNT and YYREEE (reference sequence). This CDR3 contains 12 residues. CDR3 loop: CASKGTPNVLTF. The CDR3 nucleotides read TGTGCCAGCAAAGGGACACCCAACGTCCTGACTTTC.

This clone appeared a few times. The rearrangement links TRBV19 to TRBJ1-2, with D perhaps TRBD1 (6 bases). The CDR3 spans 15 residues. The germline CDR1 and CDR2 sequences are LNHDA and SQIVND (reference sequence). V was shortened by 10 bases and J by 1 base, with 19 bases between the two germline ends. The CDR3 DNA is TGTGCCACTAGACAGGCGGCGATTATTAACTATGGCTACACCTTC. Encoded protein: CATRQAAIINYGYTF.

In its sample, this clone was seen once. CDR3 in amino acids: CASSLVVLEAGTGELFF. The DNA for the CDR3 is TGTGCCAGCAGCTTAGTAGTACTAGAAGCGGGGACCGGGGAGCTGTTTTTT. The V gene is TRBV7-2, the J gene TRBJ2-2, with 7 bases matching TRBD2. The CDR3 length is 17 residues. Looked up from germline, CDR1 is SGHTA and CDR2 is FQGNSA. After removal of 1 base from V and 5 bases from J, the junction contained 10 bases not matched to a gene.

The chain carries TRBV18 and TRBJ2-3, with D possibly being TRBD2 (5 bases). The V and J ends lost 2 bases and 7 bases respectively, with 13 bases between them. The germline V gene encodes CDR1 KGHSH and CDR2 LQKENI. The CDR3 is 14 amino acids. The CDR3 bases are TGTGCCAGCTCACCAACCCGAGAGGGCCATACGCAGTATTTT. It yields the protein CASSPTREGHTQYF.

The chain joins TRBV9 to TRBJ1-1, with 10 bases matching TRBD1. V was pared by 4 bases and J by 2 bases, with 14 bases of the junction left unmatched. From germline, CDR1 is SGDLS and CDR2 YYNGEE. The CDR3 is made up of 18 amino acids. The CDR3 here is CASSPRGRGTGANTEAFF. CDR3 bases: TGTGCCAGCAGCCCCCGGGGTCGGGGGACAGGGGCAAACACTGAAGCTTTCTTT.

The genes are TRBV2 and TRBJ1-4; D remains unclear. Germline-derived CDR1 and CDR2 are SNHLY and FYNNEI. The CDR3 has 15 residues. The germline V and J ends were trimmed by 6 bases and 4 bases, with 15 bases remaining between them. In DNA, the CDR3 is TGTGCCAGCAGCGATTCCGGGAATAATAATGAAAAACTGTTTTTT. It yields the protein CASSDSGNNNEKLFF.

The chain uses TRBV19 and TRBJ2-1; 7 bases fit TRBD1. With 6 bases clipped from V and 7 bases from J, the junction kept 9 bases outside the gene matches. CDR1 and CDR2 (germline): LNHDA, SQIVND (reference sequence). The CDR3 extends over 14 amino acids. The CDR3 nucleotides read TGTGCCAGTAGAAGTTCGACAGGGAGAAATGAGCAGTTCTTC. It translates to CASRSSTGRNEQFF.

This clone occurred a few times. V is TRBV5-6 and J is TRBJ2-7; TRBD1 might be the D (5 bases). Germline CDR1 reads SGHDT; CDR2 reads YYEEEE. Trimming removed 4 bases from V and 3 bases from J, with 14 bases in between. The CDR3 covers 14 residues. As DNA, the CDR3 is TGTGCCAGCAGCCTCTGGACAACTTACTACGAGCAGTACTTC. Amino acids: CASSLWTTYYEQYF.

The CDR3 region is CASSRTSVETQYF. DNA of the CDR3: TGTGCCAGCAGCCGTACTAGCGTGGAGACCCAGTACTTC. This chain links TRBV6-2 or TRBV6-3 with TRBJ2-5, with 7 bases lining up with TRBD2. The CDR3 is made up of 13 amino acids. CDR1 MNHEY and CDR2 SVGEGT come from the germline V gene. With 6 bases clipped from V and 5 bases from J, the junction kept 6 bases outside the gene matches.